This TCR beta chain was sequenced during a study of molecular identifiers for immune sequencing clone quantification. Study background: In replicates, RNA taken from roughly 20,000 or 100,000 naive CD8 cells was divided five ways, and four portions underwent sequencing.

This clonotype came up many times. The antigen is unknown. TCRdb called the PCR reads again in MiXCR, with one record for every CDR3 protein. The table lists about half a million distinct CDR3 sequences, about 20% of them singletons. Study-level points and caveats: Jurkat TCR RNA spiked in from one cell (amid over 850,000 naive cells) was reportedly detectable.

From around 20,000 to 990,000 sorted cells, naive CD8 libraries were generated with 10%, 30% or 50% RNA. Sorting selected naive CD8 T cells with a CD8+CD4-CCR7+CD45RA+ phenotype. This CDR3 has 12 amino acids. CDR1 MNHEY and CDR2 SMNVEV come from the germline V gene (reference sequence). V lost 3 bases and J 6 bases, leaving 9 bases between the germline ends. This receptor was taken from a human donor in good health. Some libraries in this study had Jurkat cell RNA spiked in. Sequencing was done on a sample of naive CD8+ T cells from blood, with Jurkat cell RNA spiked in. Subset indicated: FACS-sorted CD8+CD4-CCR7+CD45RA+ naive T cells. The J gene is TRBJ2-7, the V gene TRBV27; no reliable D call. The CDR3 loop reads CASSLLGREQYF. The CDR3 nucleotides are TGTGCCAGCAGTTTGCTCGGGCGCGAGCAGTACTTC.